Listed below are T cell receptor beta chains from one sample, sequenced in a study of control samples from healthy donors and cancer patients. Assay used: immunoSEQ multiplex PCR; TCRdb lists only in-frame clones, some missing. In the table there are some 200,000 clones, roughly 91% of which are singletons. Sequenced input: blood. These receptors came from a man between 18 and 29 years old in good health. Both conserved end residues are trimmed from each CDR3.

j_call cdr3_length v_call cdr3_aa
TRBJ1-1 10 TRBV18 ASSPGTTEAF
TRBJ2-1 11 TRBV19 ATGTGTYNEQF
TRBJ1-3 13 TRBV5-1 ASSLGGKSGNTIY
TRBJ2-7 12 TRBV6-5 ALMAGDSSYEQY
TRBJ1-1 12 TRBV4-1 ASRRSGVGTEAF
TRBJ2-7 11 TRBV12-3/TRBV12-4 ASSYSTGYEQY
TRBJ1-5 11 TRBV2 ASSASDNQPQH
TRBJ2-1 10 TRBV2 ASSESKDEQF
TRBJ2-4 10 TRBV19 ASSITPGIQY
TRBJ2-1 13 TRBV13 ASSLDRATYNEQF
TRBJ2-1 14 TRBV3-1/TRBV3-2 ASSQVIGTGANEQF
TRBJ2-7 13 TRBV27 ASSLDRGRTGEQY
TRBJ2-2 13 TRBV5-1 ASRPAGGAGGELF
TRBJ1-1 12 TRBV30 AWSEVGANTEAF
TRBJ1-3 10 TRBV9 ASSVLGNTIY
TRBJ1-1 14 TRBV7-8 ASSGRTGERPTEAF
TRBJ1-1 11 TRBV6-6 ASSIRENTEAF
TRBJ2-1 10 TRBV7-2 ASSTRQNEQF
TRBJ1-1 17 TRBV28 ASSLRGQGALRRNTEAF
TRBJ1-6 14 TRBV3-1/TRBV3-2 ASSQTESSYNSPLH
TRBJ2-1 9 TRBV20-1 SARSTAEQF
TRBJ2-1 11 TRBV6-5 ASTRLASREQF
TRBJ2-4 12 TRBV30 AWGRGESKNIQY
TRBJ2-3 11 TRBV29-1 SVSPLAADTQY
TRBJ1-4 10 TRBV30 AWSVSNEKLF
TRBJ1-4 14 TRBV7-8 ASSSRPGATNEKLF
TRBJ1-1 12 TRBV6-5 AGVSGGRNTEAF
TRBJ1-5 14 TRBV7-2 ASSSSVGDGNQPQH
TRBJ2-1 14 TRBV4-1 ASSQDKSDGYNEQF
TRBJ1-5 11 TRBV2 ASSRQSNQPQH
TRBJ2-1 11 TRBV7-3 ASSPVANNEQF
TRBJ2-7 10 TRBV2 ASSESFYEQY
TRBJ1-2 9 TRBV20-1 SARGGHGYT
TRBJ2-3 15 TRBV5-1 ASSLSGAQQGEDTQY
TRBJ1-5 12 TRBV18 ASSQEHSNQPQH
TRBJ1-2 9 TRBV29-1 SVVVGNGYT
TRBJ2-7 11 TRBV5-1 ASSLGDTYEQY
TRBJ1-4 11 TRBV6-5 ASRDRANEKLF
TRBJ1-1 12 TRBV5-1 ASSLVPANTEAF
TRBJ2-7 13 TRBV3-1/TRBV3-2 ASSQEGRGPYEQY
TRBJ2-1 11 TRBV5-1 ASSLTGGHEQF
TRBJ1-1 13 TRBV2 ASSEDGVVNTEAF
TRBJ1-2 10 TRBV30 AWSRGRGGYT
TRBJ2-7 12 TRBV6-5 ASSTLRGVYEQY
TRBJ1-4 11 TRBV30 AWSVPRGEKLF
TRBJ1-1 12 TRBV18 ASSAGGANTEAF
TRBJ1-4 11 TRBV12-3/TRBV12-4 ASSRPTHGKLF
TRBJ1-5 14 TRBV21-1 ASSKGDNGQNQPQH
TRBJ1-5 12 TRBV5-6 ASSFSGSDQPQH
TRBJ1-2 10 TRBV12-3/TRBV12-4 ASSQSVYGYT
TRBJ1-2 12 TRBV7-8 ASSPSTQKVGYT
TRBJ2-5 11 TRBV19 ASSAGGEETQY
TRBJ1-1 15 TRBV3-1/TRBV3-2 ASSQNIGAGMLSEAF
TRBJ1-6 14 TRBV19 ASMGTGASSLTPLH
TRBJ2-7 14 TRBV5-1 ASSRVGTGAAYEQY
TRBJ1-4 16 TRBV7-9 ASSLNIPGLATNEKLF
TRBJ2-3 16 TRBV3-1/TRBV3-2 ASSQGYTGLALTNTQY